The 20 T cell receptor beta chains below come from one sample, sequenced in a study of T cells expressing NK-cell markers. TCRdb re-called the 5' RACE reads; every CDR3 protein appears as one record, without DNA. This sample contains about 160,000 distinct CDR3 sequences. Input material: blood T cells: a sorted CD56 or NKG2C T cell subset, CD4+ or CD8+ T cells, or bulk PBMC T cells (not recorded which). The receptors come from a woman aged 18-70 years in good health.

This chain links TRBV5-1 with TRBJ2-3. The CDR3 runs to 14 residues. Germline loops: CDR1 SGHRS, CDR2 YFSETQ. The CDR3 sequence: CASSWDQTTDTQYF. Full variable domain (remainder filled in from reference TRBV5-1 and TRBJ2-3): KAGVTQTPRYLIKTRGQQVTLSCSPISGHRSVSWYQQTPGQGLQFLFEYFSETQRNKGNFPGRFSGRQFSNSRSEMNVSTLELGDSALYLCASSWDQTTDTQYFGPGTRLTVL.

V and J are TRBV29-1 and TRBJ2-4; the D gene TCRdb calls, TRBD1, cannot be checked with no DNA. The length of the CDR3 is 15 residues. Germline CDR1 and CDR2: SQVTM and ANQGSEA. The CDR3 here is CSVRGPGTAKNIQYF.

The chain carries TRBV5-6 and TRBJ1-5. This CDR3 spans 13 amino acids. Germline CDR1 reads SGHDT; CDR2 reads YYEEEE. The CDR3 region is CASSLAGDQPQHF.

The CDR3 reads CAINPDTMNTEAFF. The chain carries TRBV10-3 and TRBJ1-1; TCRdb's D call, TRBD1, is unchecked because there is no DNA. The CDR3 covers 14 residues. Germline assignment: CDR1 ENHRY and CDR2 SYGVKD.

This chain joins TRBV5-6 and TRBJ1-1; TCRdb lists TRBD1, though no DNA is available to test this call. There are 16 residues in the CDR3. CDR1 and CDR2 (germline): SGHDT, YYEEEE. The CDR3 loop is CASSLSGTGWGTEAFF.

The V gene is TRBV3-1, the J gene TRBJ1-6. CDR1 is LGHDT and CDR2 is YNNKEL in the germline V gene (reference sequence). This CDR3 is 13 amino acids long. CDR3 residues: CASSQEKRSPLHF.

The V and J genes are TRBV7-8 and TRBJ1-1. Germline CDR1 SGHVS, CDR2 FQNEAQ. This CDR3 spans 15 amino acids. CDR3 sequence: CASSFSGRVNTEAFF.

The CDR3 region is CASSRYGNSGETQYF. V gene TRBV4-2 combines with J gene TRBJ2-5; the D call of TRBD2 rests on TCRdb alone, since no DNA is present to check it. This CDR3 region has 15 residues. Germline lookup yields CDR1 LGHNA and CDR2 YNFKEQ.

The chain recombines TRBV12-3 or TRBV12-4 with TRBJ2-1; TCRdb gives TRBD2 as the D gene, but with no DNA this cannot be confirmed. The CDR3 contains 13 residues. The CDR3 loop is CASSTLEAGEQFF.

The rearrangement uses TRBV28 and TRBJ2-7; TCRdb returns TRBD1, unconfirmable since there is no DNA. Germline loops: CDR1 MDHEN, CDR2 SYDVKM. This CDR3 has 15 residues. The CDR3 protein is CASSPLGQGQDEQYF.

The chain joins TRBV7-8 to TRBJ2-1; TCRdb's D call of TRBD2 is untestable without DNA. This CDR3 has 17 residues. The germline V gene encodes CDR1 SGHVS and CDR2 FQNEAQ. CDR3 sequence: CASSRPGLAVSYNEQFF.

The chain links TRBV6-5 to TRBJ2-1; the TRBD2 assignment by TCRdb is unverifiable without DNA. From germline, CDR1 is MNHEY and CDR2 SVGAGI. The CDR3 loop spans 15 amino acids. CDR3 amino acids: CASSYERGANNEQFF.

The J gene is TRBJ1-1, the V gene TRBV7-6; there is no DNA to check the TCRdb D call of TRBD1. Per germline, CDR1 SGHVS and CDR2 FNYEAQ. The length of the CDR3 is 14 residues. The chain's CDR3 is CASSPFRQDTEAFF.

V is TRBV7-8 and J is TRBJ1-1. Per germline, CDR1 SGHVS and CDR2 FQNEAQ. This CDR3 spans 16 amino acids. CDR3 residues: CASSPRIRDKRSEAFF.

CDR3 protein: CSARATGGYGYTF. The chain joins TRBV29-1 to TRBJ1-2; without DNA, the TCRdb call of TRBD1 cannot be checked. Germline assignment: CDR1 SQVTM and CDR2 ANQGSEA. The CDR3 consists of 13 residues.

The chain joins TRBV20-1 to TRBJ1-5; TCRdb outputs TRBD1, but without DNA this stays unchecked. The germline CDR1 and CDR2 sequences are DFQATT and SNEGSKA (reference sequence). This CDR3 spans 19 amino acids. The CDR3: CSARDGGRLNWGSNQPQHF.

The rearrangement uses TRBV20-1 and TRBJ1-2. The CDR3 has 13 residues. The germline CDR1 and CDR2 sequences are DFQATT and SNEGSKA (reference sequence). The CDR3: CSASFRQSLDYTF.

The genes are TRBV27 and TRBJ2-3; TCRdb's assignment of TRBD1 cannot be checked, as there is no DNA. The CDR3 length is 15 residues. CDR1 and CDR2 from the germline V gene are MNHEY and SMNVEV (reference sequence). The CDR3 reads CASSLQGIGADTQYF.

This chain uses TRBV2 with TRBJ1-3; lacking DNA, the TRBD1 call made by TCRdb goes unchecked. Germline assignment: CDR1 SNHLY and CDR2 FYNNEI. This CDR3 comprises 14 residues. This CDR3 reads CASAGRSGGNTIYF. Filled out from reference TRBV2 and TRBJ1-3, the complete variable domain reads EPEVTQTPSHQVTQMGQEVILRCVPISNHLYFYWYRQILGQKVEFLVSFYNNEISEKSEIFDDQFSVERPDGSNFTLKIRSTKLEDSAMYFCASAGRSGGNTIYFGEGSWLTVV.

This chain uses TRBV5-1 with TRBJ2-5; TCRdb indicates TRBD1, and absent DNA this call remains unverified. The CDR3 is 15 amino acids. Germline values: CDR1 SGHRS, CDR2 YFSETQ. Here the CDR3 reads CASSLLGQEQETQYF. The whole variable domain, remainder taken from reference TRBV5-1 and TRBJ2-5, is KAGVTQTPRYLIKTRGQQVTLSCSPISGHRSVSWYQQTPGQGLQFLFEYFSETQRNKGNFPGRFSGRQFSNSRSEMNVSTLELGDSALYLCASSLLGQEQETQYFGPGTRLLVL.